These 10 T cell receptor beta chains share one sample of origin, sequenced in a study of OX40 agonist ivuxolimab in advanced cancers. Libraries were prepared by immunoSEQ multiplex PCR; TCRdb keeps only in-frame clonotypes and omits some of them. The sample comprises about 19,000 clones, 65% to 70% of which are singletons, and approximately 12% rests with the top ten. Material: CD4+ or CD8+ T cells sorted from blood, obtained in a trial of the OX40 agonist ivuxolimab. These TCRs come from an adult with an advanced solid tumor such as melanoma, head and neck, liver or kidney cancer.

The genes are TRBV6-5 and TRBJ1-2, with D unclear. The CDR3 has 13 amino acids. The germline V gene encodes CDR1 MNHEY and CDR2 SVGAGI. V lost 5 bases, J lost 4 bases, and 11 bases lay in between. Written as DNA, the CDR3 is TGTGCCAGCAGTGCAGGTCTTAGCTATGGCTACACCTTC. Translation: CASSAGLSYGYTF.

This clone appeared a few times. The chain recombines TRBV28 with TRBJ2-3, with D perhaps assigned TRBD1 or TRBD2 (6 bases each). The CDR3 has 13 residues. V was pared by 5 bases and J by 5 bases, with 11 bases between. CDR1 and CDR2 from the germline V gene are MDHEN and SYDVKM. Written as DNA, the CDR3 is TGTGCCAGCAGTCGGGGGCCGGTAGATACGCAGTATTTT. Its translation is CASSRGPVDTQYF.

V is TRBV6-6 and J is TRBJ1-5, with D perhaps TRBD1 (6 bases). In germline, CDR1 is MNHNY, CDR2 SVGAGI (reference sequence). The CDR3 runs 14 residues. With 7 bases removed from V and 1 base from J, the gap between germline ends came to 11 bases. The CDR3 loop reads CASNPGASNQPQHF. The CDR3 region has the DNA TGTGCCAGCAATCCAGGGGCCAGCAATCAGCCCCAGCATTTT.

This clone appeared a few times. The CDR3 sequence: CASSTDRENSPLHF. The CDR3 nucleotides are TGTGCCAGCAGTACCGACAGAGAAAATTCACCCCTCCACTTT. V and J are TRBV6-5 and TRBJ1-6; maybe TRBD1 (5 bases). Germline V lookup: CDR1 MNHEY, CDR2 SVGAGI. The CDR3 has 14 residues. V was clipped by 5 bases and J by 7 bases, with 12 bases between them.

The chain couples TRBV2 to TRBJ2-5; TRBD2 agrees at 12 bases. The CDR3 has 15 amino acids. The J segment lost 5 bases and the V segment lost 4 bases, leaving 5 bases of the junction unmatched. In germline, CDR1 is SNHLY, CDR2 FYNNEI. Written as DNA, the CDR3 is TGTGCCAGCAGTGGACTAGCGGGGGCAGGGGAGACCCAGTACTTC. It specifies CASSGLAGAGETQYF. The variable domain in full, completed from reference TRBV2 and TRBJ2-5, reads EPEVTQTPSHQVTQMGQEVILRCVPISNHLYFYWYRQILGQKVEFLVSFYNNEISEKSEIFDDQFSVERPDGSNFTLKIRSTKLEDSAMYFCASSGLAGAGETQYFGPGTRLLVL.

The count of this clone is one. This chain links TRBV6-6 with TRBJ2-7, with D unresolved. Trimming stripped 2 bases from V and 3 bases from J, with 5 bases between. Germline-derived CDR1 and CDR2 are MNHNY and SVGAGI (reference sequence). The CDR3 totals 12 residues. The CDR3 sequence: CASSYRGYEQYF. The CDR3 region has the DNA TGTGCCAGCAGTTACCGTGGCTACGAGCAGTACTTC.

The genes are TRBV2 and TRBJ2-7; 12 positions agree with TRBD1. The ends lost 4 bases at V and 0 bases at J; junction bases unmatched: 13. The CDR3 consists of 19 residues. Germline V gives CDR1 SNHLY, CDR2 FYNNEI. The CDR3 loop reads CASSGGTGGGSGPSYEQYF. The CDR3 nucleotides are TGTGCCAGCAGTGGAGGGACAGGGGGCGGCAGCGGGCCCTCCTACGAGCAGTACTTC. The whole variable domain, remainder taken from reference TRBV2 and TRBJ2-7, is EPEVTQTPSHQVTQMGQEVILRCVPISNHLYFYWYRQILGQKVEFLVSFYNNEISEKSEIFDDQFSVERPDGSNFTLKIRSTKLEDSAMYFCASSGGTGGGSGPSYEQYFGPGTRLTVT.

The chain combines TRBV28 with TRBJ2-6; TRBD1 is a possible D gene (6 bases). Germline V gene data show CDR1 as MDHEN and CDR2 as SYDVKM. This CDR3 contains 15 residues. The V gene lost 11 bases and the J gene lost 1 base, with 15 bases spanning the gap. CDR3 region: CAVQGLRSGANVLTF. In nucleotides, the CDR3 is TGTGCCGTACAGGGTTTAAGGTCTGGGGCCAACGTCCTGACTTTC.

The sample holds a few counts of this clone. The chain links TRBV6-1 to TRBJ1-2; 9 nucleotides agree with TRBD1. The CDR3 totals 15 residues. V trimming: 1 base; J trimming: 4 bases; junction bases outside the gene matches: 4. Germline CDR1 is MNHNS and CDR2 is SASEGT. CDR3 nucleotides: TGTGCCAGCAGTGAAGAAGGGACAGGGAGCTATGGCTACACCTTC. This codes for CASSEEGTGSYGYTF.

The V gene is TRBV6-6, the J gene TRBJ2-3, with D uncertain. The germline CDR1 and CDR2 sequences are MNHNY and SVGAGI (reference sequence). The CDR3 spans 13 residues. V lost 5 bases to trimming and J lost 0 bases, with 6 bases between them. In DNA, the CDR3 is TGTGCCAGCAGTCTCCTAAGCACAGATACGCAGTATTTT. This gives the protein CASSLLSTDTQYF.